These 14 T cell receptor beta chains share one sample of origin, sequenced in a study of blood T cells in healthy people across ages. Through a sample-barcoded 5' primer and a J-beta primer mix, a second PCR was run for roughly 7 to 12 cycles. One entry per CDR3 protein results from TCRdb running MiXCR on the 5' RACE reads. The repertoire has about 500,000 distinct CDR3 sequences, nearly 25% of them found once; the top ten carry 8.7%. This sample also belongs to another study, concerning T cells of mothers and their children.

The material sequenced was blood. These receptors were taken from a boy aged 10-17 years in good health.

This chain uses TRBV28 with TRBJ2-3; TRBD1 or TRBD2 may be the D gene (5 bases each). There are 18 residues in the CDR3. Trimming removed 2 bases from V and 1 base from J, with 19 bases in between. Germline CDR1 reads MDHEN; CDR2 reads SYDVKM. In nucleotides, the CDR3 is TGTGCCAGCAGTTTAGGTCTAGCCCTTAGGGGAGGCACAGATACGCAGTATTTT. Encoded protein: CASSLGLALRGGTDTQYF.

The genes are TRBV27 and TRBJ2-5; D is uncertain. The DNA end lines up better with TRBJ2-1; the J call may be wrong. CDR1 and CDR2 (germline): MNHEY, SMNVEV (reference sequence). The length of the CDR3 is 12 residues. CDR3 in DNA: TGTGCCAGCAGTGCCCGAAGTCGCGAGCAGTTCTTC. Translating it yields CASSARSREQFF.

This clonotype was counted a single time. This sequence joins TRBV7-3 and TRBJ2-7, with 15 bases lining up with TRBD2. This CDR3 spans 18 amino acids. V lost 4 bases, J lost 2 bases, and 9 bases stayed unmatched. Germline CDR1 SGHTA, CDR2 FQGTGA. The CDR3 DNA reads TGTGCCAGCAGCTGGACTAGCGGGAGGGCAAAGGGCCCCTACGAGCAGTACTTC. Translation gives CASSWTSGRAKGPYEQYF.

This clonotype turned up a few times. The rearrangement joins TRBV7-9 to TRBJ2-5; weak D call: TRBD1 (6 bases). This CDR3 is 16 amino acids long. V was shortened by 5 bases and J by 2 bases, with 18 bases between the two germline ends. CDR1 SEHNR and CDR2 FQNEAQ come from the germline V gene (reference sequence). In DNA form, the CDR3 reads TGTGCCAGCAGCGATTGGGGCTCAGGACAGCAAGAGACCCAGTACTTC. Translating it yields CASSDWGSGQQETQYF.

This clonotype has a handful of counts. The V and J genes are TRBV14 and TRBJ1-2; D is unresolved. The CDR3 contains 13 residues. The ends were cut back, 4 bases at V and 0 bases at J, with 6 bases in the middle. Germline V lookup: CDR1 SGHDN, CDR2 FVKESK. As DNA, the CDR3 is TGTGCCAGCAGCCTTTTACCTAACTATGGCTACACCTTC. Translating it yields CASSLLPNYGYTF.

This clonotype was observed a handful of times. The rearrangement joins TRBV10-3 to TRBJ2-7; D uncertain. Trimming cost V 3 bases and J 2 bases, with 11 bases left between them. CDR1 is ENHRY and CDR2 is SYGVKD in the germline V gene. This CDR3 contains 14 residues. The CDR3 DNA reads as TGTGCCATCAGTGAACCGGGCAGCACCTACGAGCAGTACTTC. It is translated as CAISEPGSTYEQYF.

V and J are TRBV7-3 and TRBJ2-5; D might be TRBD1 or TRBD2, each matching 5 bases. CDR3 length: 15 amino acids. Per the germline V gene, CDR1 is SGHTA and CDR2 is FQGTGA. The V end was cut by 2 bases, the J end by 1 base, with 11 bases between. The CDR3 here is CASSLGTATQETQYF. Written as DNA, the CDR3 is TGTGCCAGCAGCTTAGGGACGGCCACCCAAGAGACCCAGTACTTC.

This clonotype has only a few counts. The rearrangement uses TRBV5-5 and TRBJ2-5; TRBD1 is a possible D gene (5 bases). TRBJ2-7 explains the end of the DNA better; the J call may be wrong. CDR3 size: 14 residues. Germline V gives CDR1 SGHKS, CDR2 YYEKEE (reference sequence). The chain's CDR3 is CASLQSGQAYEQYF. The CDR3, as DNA: TGTGCCAGCCTTCAGTCAGGGCAGGCCTACGAGCAGTACTTC.

This clonotype was seen only a few times. The CDR3 DNA sequence: TGTGCCAGCAGCTCACGGGACAGGGGGCGAGAGCAGTACTTC. Translated: CASSSRDRGREQYF. The chain has TRBV6-5 and TRBJ2-7; 12 nucleotides align to TRBD1. This CDR3 region has 14 residues. Germline-derived CDR1 and CDR2 are MNHEY and SVGAGI. With 6 bases clipped from V and 7 bases from J, the junction kept 7 bases outside the gene matches.

The chain carries TRBV4-1 and TRBJ2-2; D unresolved. V lost 2 bases and J 1 base, leaving 17 bases between the germline ends. The CDR3 contains 18 residues. CDR1 is MGHRA, CDR2 YSYEKL, per germline. In nucleotides, the CDR3 is TGCGCCAGCAGCCAATCGGACGGACGGAGAAAGAACACCGGGGAGCTGTTTTTT. Its translation is CASSQSDGRRKNTGELFF.

This clonotype occurred once. The CDR3 nucleotides are TGTGCCAGCAGCCAAGAGAGGAGGGCTAGCGGTAAGGACCAAGAGACCCAGTACTTC. This translates into CASSQERRASGKDQETQYF. The chain links TRBV4-2 to TRBJ2-5, with 7 bases lining up with TRBD2. Trimming cost V 0 bases and J 0 bases; bases outside gene matches: 13. Germline loops: CDR1 LGHNA, CDR2 YNFKEQ. The length of the CDR3 is 19 residues.

This chain joins TRBV28 and TRBJ1-1; D is uncertain. The CDR3 is 12 amino acids. Germline V gene lookup returns CDR1 MDHEN and CDR2 SYDVKM. V lost 5 bases and J 6 bases, leaving 10 bases between the germline ends. CDR3 sequence: CASSKRTPEAFF. CDR3 coding DNA: TGTGCCAGCAGTAAAAGAACACCTGAAGCTTTCTTT.

This chain uses TRBV7-6 with TRBJ2-2; 9 nucleotides agree with TRBD1. Germline CDR1 and CDR2: SGHVS and FNYEAQ. This CDR3 comprises 16 residues. V trimming: 5 bases; J trimming: 9 bases; junction bases outside the gene matches: 13. This chain's CDR3 is CASSPGQGGTTRELFF. The CDR3 nucleotides read TGTGCCAGCAGCCCGGGACAGGGAGGTACTACCCGGGAGCTGTTTTTT.

This clonotype was observed a few times. No conserved phenylalanine or tryptophan is present at the end of the CDR3, so a read error is the likely explanation. The genes are TRBV4-1 and TRBJ2-7; TRBD1 agrees at 10 bases. The junction had 11 bases not matched to a gene; V was cut back by 0 bases and J by 6 bases. Germline V gene sequence: CDR1 MGHRA, CDR2 YSYEKL. This CDR3 contains 17 residues. CDR3 in amino acids: CASSQELWDRGFREQYS. The CDR3 bases are TGCGCCAGCAGCCAAGAATTGTGGGACAGGGGCTTTCGCGAGCAGTACTCC.